This TCR beta chain was sequenced during a study of shared clonotypes between healthy human individuals. Study-level information: The donors, two women and a few men, were aged 18 to 49. Study-level points and caveats: Sampling covered nothing but blood. Tissue TCR repertoires likely differ from those found in blood.

At deep level, the assay was performed. Only in-frame clones appear in the TCRdb table, and some are missing; sequencing was by immunoSEQ multiplex PCR. Of fewer than 550,000 clones listed, almost 80% were seen once; the top ten hold approximately 12%. Comments on this clone: Antigen unknown.

Unsorted samples relied on about 86 million PBMCs, which served as the source of genomic DNA. This receptor was taken from a woman between 40 and 55 years old in good health. Some clones in this sample may be carry-over from other donors' samples. Sequencing was carried out using PBMCs.

In DNA form, the CDR3 reads TGTGCCAGCAGAGGACAGGGTTATGTCAGCAATCAGCCCCAGCATTTT. Translated: CASRGQGYVSNQPQHF. The chain links TRBV6-6 to TRBJ1-5, with 8 bases that match TRBD1. This CDR3 contains 16 residues. Germline CDR1 is MNHNY and CDR2 is SVGAGI (reference sequence). After removal of 6 bases from V and 1 base from J, the junction contained 8 bases not matched to a gene.